Below are 31 T cell receptor beta chains sequenced from a single sample in a study of control samples from healthy donors and cancer patients. Only in-frame clones appear in the TCRdb table, and some are missing; sequencing was by immunoSEQ multiplex PCR. The data hold some 95,000 clones, with roughly 83% observed a single time. The sequencing sample was made of blood. Source of these receptors: a woman aged 25 to 39 in good health.

This clone turned up a few times. The DNA of the CDR3 is TGTGCCAGCAGTTTGCTTTCCGGGACGGAAGCTTTCTTT. Translated: CASSLLSGTEAFF. The chain uses TRBV12-3 or TRBV12-4 and TRBJ1-1; D possibly corresponds to TRBD1 (5 bases). Trimming left V 3 bases short and J 8 bases short, with 13 bases between. CDR3 size: 13 residues.

This chain uses TRBV6-5 with TRBJ1-3; D is possibly TRBD1 (6 bases). Germline CDR1 MNHEY, CDR2 SVGAGI. V was clipped by 4 bases and J by 4 bases, with 14 bases between them. The CDR3 is 15 amino acids. The CDR3 loop is CASSSGRGQGNTIYF. The CDR3 nucleotides read TGTGCCAGCAGTTCGGGCAGGGGCCAGGGAAACACCATATATTTT.

The rearrangement joins TRBV5-5 to TRBJ1-1; D uncertain. CDR1 and CDR2 (germline): SGHKS, YYEKEE (reference sequence). V lost 1 base, J lost 1 base, and 8 bases lay in between. This CDR3 region has 14 residues. In DNA, the CDR3 is TGTGCCAGCAGCTTGACAAGTAAGAACACTGAAGCTTTCTTT. This gives the protein CASSLTSKNTEAFF.

The count of this clone is one. The chain has TRBV30 and TRBJ1-2; 7 bases are a match to TRBD1. From germline, CDR1 is GTSNPN and CDR2 SVGIG (reference sequence). Trimming took 3 bases from V and 13 from J; bases not matched to a gene: 8. The CDR3 totals 11 residues. In nucleotides, the CDR3 is TGTGCCTGGAGCGACAGGGCAACGGGCACCTTC. Translation gives CAWSDRATGTF.

The gene calls are TRBV29-1 and TRBJ1-1; D unclear. The CDR3 is 11 amino acids. V lost 7 bases and J lost 0, with 6 bases in between. Germline CDR1 and CDR2: SQVTM and ANQGSEA. CDR3: CSAYLNTEAFF. The CDR3 DNA reads TGCAGCGCCTACTTGAACACTGAAGCTTTCTTT.

Only one count was recorded for this clone. This sample includes further DNA sequences coding for the same CDR3. The chain uses TRBV5-1 and TRBJ2-3; 9 bases are shared with TRBD2. CDR3 length: 14 amino acids. CDR1 and CDR2 (germline): SGHRS, YFSETQ. V lost 0 bases to trimming and J lost 6 bases; unmatched junction nucleotides: 2. DNA of the CDR3: TGCGCCAGCAGCTTGGGCCTAGCGGGGGATACGCAGTATTTT. This translates into CASSLGLAGDTQYF.

The chain couples TRBV11-2 to TRBJ2-7, with 10 bases identical to TRBD1. Germline lookup yields CDR1 SGHAT and CDR2 FQNNGV. J was trimmed by 6 bases and V by 5 bases; bases with no gene match: 7. The CDR3 covers 14 residues. This CDR3 is CASSVTGTGVEQYF. The CDR3 coding sequence is TGTGCCAGCAGCGTAACCGGGACAGGGGTCGAGCAGTACTTC.

In its sample, this clone was seen once. This chain joins TRBV10-1 and TRBJ2-3; D possibly corresponds to TRBD2 (6 bases). V was shortened by 2 bases and J by 3 bases, with 12 bases between the two germline ends. From germline, CDR1 is WNHNN and CDR2 SYGVQD (reference sequence). The CDR3 has 15 amino acids. The CDR3 DNA sequence: TGCGCCAGCAGTGAGCTCCCGGGGGTGACAGATACGCAGTATTTT. Encoded protein: CASSELPGVTDTQYF.

The rearrangement uses TRBV10-2 and TRBJ1-1; D is uncertain. The CDR3 sequence is 12 residues long. The V gene's germline CDR1 is WSHSY and CDR2 SAAADI. With 0 bases removed from V and 5 bases from J, the gap between germline ends came to 4 bases. In DNA, the CDR3 is TGCGCCAGCAGTGAGTCTTTGACTGAAGCTTTCTTT. Its translation is CASSESLTEAFF.

CDR3 nucleotides: TGTGCCAGCAGCTTGGGAGGGTCCGGGGCCAAAAACATTCAGTACTTC. This encodes CASSLGGSGAKNIQYF. The chain joins TRBV5-6 to TRBJ2-4; a possible D gene is TRBD2 (5 bases). CDR3 length equals 16 residues. V shed 0 bases and J shed 1 base, with 11 bases lying between them. In germline, CDR1 is SGHDT, CDR2 YYEEEE.

The chain has TRBV30 and TRBJ1-4, with D possibly matching TRBD1 (5 bases). Per the germline V gene, CDR1 is GTSNPN and CDR2 is SVGIG (reference sequence). The CDR3 is 16 residues long. Trimming shortened V by 0 bases and J by 5 bases, and 16 bases separated the two germline ends. This chain's CDR3 is CAWSVGSQALNEKLFF. The CDR3 coding sequence is TGTGCCTGGAGTGTGGGATCACAGGCGCTAAATGAAAAACTGTTTTTT.

This clone was recorded once. The chain combines TRBV18 with TRBJ1-6, with 9 bases fitting TRBD1. Germline V gives CDR1 KGHSH, CDR2 LQKENI. With V trimmed by 2 bases and J by 0 bases, 11 bases remained unmatched. This CDR3 contains 20 residues. CDR3 sequence (DNA): TGTGCCAGCTCACCATGGTCGGACAGGGGCTCCAGCTCCTATAATTCACCCCTCCACTTT. It translates to CASSPWSDRGSSSYNSPLHF.

The gene calls are TRBV6-5 and TRBJ2-7; TRBD1 aligns across 7 bases. The V segment lost 3 bases and the J segment 1 base; nucleotides outside the gene matches: 3. Germline V gene data show CDR1 as MNHEY and CDR2 as SVGAGI. The CDR3 is made up of 14 amino acids. The CDR3 reads CASSYDRESYEQYF. The CDR3 DNA reads TGTGCCAGCAGTTATGACAGGGAATCCTACGAGCAGTACTTC.

The chain combines TRBV13 with TRBJ2-3, with TRBD2 matching over 11 bases. There are 17 residues in the CDR3. Germline CDR1 reads PRHDT; CDR2 reads FYEKMQ (reference sequence). The junction had 9 bases not matched to a gene; V was cut back by 4 bases and J by 3 bases. The CDR3: CASSSYPGLAETDTQYF. DNA for the CDR3: TGTGCCAGCAGCTCGTACCCGGGACTAGCGGAGACAGATACGCAGTATTTT.

The chain is built from TRBV5-6 and TRBJ2-7; D gene uncertain. The CDR3 runs 12 residues. Trimming took off 3 bases at V and 3 bases at J, with 7 bases between the two ends. Germline CDR1 and CDR2: SGHDT and YYEEEE. The CDR3 protein is CASSSRLYEQYF. CDR3 in DNA: TGTGCCAGCAGCTCCCGTCTCTACGAGCAGTACTTC.

The chain recombines TRBV4-2 with TRBJ1-2, with TRBD1 as a possible D gene (6 bases). This CDR3 has 13 residues. The V and J ends lost 3 bases and 7 bases respectively, with 12 bases between them. Germline V lookup: CDR1 LGHNA, CDR2 YNFKEQ. DNA of the CDR3: TGTGCCAGCAGCCAGCAGGGGTTACGTGGCTACACCTTC. This encodes CASSQQGLRGYTF.

The chain couples TRBV6-5 to TRBJ1-1; D gene unclear. The CDR3 covers 15 residues. The germline gives CDR1 MNHEY, CDR2 SVGAGI. V was pared by 0 bases and J by 1 base, with 9 bases between. The CDR3 DNA sequence: TGTGCCAGCAGTTACTCTGTGGCGGGGAACACTGAAGCTTTCTTT. Amino acids: CASSYSVAGNTEAFF.

V and J are TRBV6-6 and TRBJ1-2; D perhaps matches TRBD1 (5 bases). This CDR3 has 14 residues. Germline loops: CDR1 MNHNY, CDR2 SVGAGI (reference sequence). V was shortened by 7 bases and J by 6 bases, with 18 bases between the two germline ends. CDR3 DNA sequence: TGTGCCAGCACTTCCTATCTGGGACTTAATGGCTACACCTTC. Protein: CASTSYLGLNGYTF.

The rearrangement links TRBV9 to TRBJ2-7; D is possibly TRBD2 (6 bases). Trimming left V 3 bases short and J 6 bases short, with 19 bases between. The CDR3 consists of 15 residues. The germline gives CDR1 SGDLS, CDR2 YYNGEE. CDR3 residues: CASSAFRDSPSEQYF. The CDR3 nucleotides are TGTGCCAGCAGCGCATTCCGGGACTCCCCGAGCGAGCAGTACTTC.

The rearrangement uses TRBV29-1 and TRBJ1-2; no clear D. The CDR3 extends over 12 amino acids. Germline CDR1 is SQVTM and CDR2 is ANQGSEA. The V end lost 6 bases, the J end lost 0 bases, and 8 bases lay between the germline ends. The CDR3 sequence is CSVLTPNYGYTF. The CDR3 coding sequence is TGCAGCGTCCTAACCCCTAACTATGGCTACACCTTC.

J is TRBJ1-3 and V is TRBV13; TRBD1 agrees at 8 bases. Germline values: CDR1 PRHDT, CDR2 FYEKMQ (reference sequence). Germline trimming cut 5 bases from V and 5 bases from J; bases unmatched to any gene: 8. There are 15 residues in the CDR3. As DNA, the CDR3 is TGTGCCAGCAGCCCAAAGACAGGGGACAGAAACACCATATATTTT. This encodes CASSPKTGDRNTIYF.

The chain recombines TRBV9 with TRBJ2-7; 8 nucleotides align to TRBD1. The V and J ends lost 2 bases and 0 bases, in that order; junction bases with no gene match: 4. CDR3 size: 15 residues. The germline V gene encodes CDR1 SGDLS and CDR2 YYNGEE. CDR3 sequence reads: CASSVTGTGSYEQYF. In DNA, the CDR3 is TGTGCCAGCAGCGTCACCGGGACAGGCTCCTACGAGCAGTACTTC.

A single count supports this clone. The CDR3 spells CASSPGLAEETQYF. CDR3 nucleotides: TGTGCCAGCAGCCCCGGACTAGCGGAAGAGACCCAGTACTTC. The J gene is TRBJ2-5, the V gene TRBV3-1 (or the pseudogene TRBV3-2); 10 nucleotides line up with TRBD2. The CDR3 has 14 residues. Germline V gives CDR1 LGHDT, CDR2 YNNKEL (reference sequence). Trimming cost V 4 bases and J 3 bases; bases outside gene matches: 2.

This rearrangement joins TRBV11-2 to TRBJ2-2; 9 bases align to TRBD2. The CDR3 is made up of 14 amino acids. Germline trimming cut 8 bases from V and 7 bases from J; bases unmatched to any gene: 8. Germline assignment: CDR1 SGHAT and CDR2 FQNNGV. The CDR3 DNA is TGTGCCAGCCGAATAGCGGGGGCGGACGGGGAGCTGTTTTTT. This translates into CASRIAGADGELFF.

This chain's CDR3 is CASSGQSGTGLEQYF. Here the CDR3 DNA reads TGTGCCAGCAGCGGACAGTCCGGGACAGGGCTCGAGCAGTACTTC. The chain is built from TRBV6-2 or TRBV6-3 and TRBJ2-7; 9 bases are a match to TRBD1. Germline CDR1 reads MNHEY; CDR2 reads SVGEGT. The CDR3 totals 15 residues. The junction had 12 bases not matched to a gene; V was cut back by 6 bases and J by 6 bases.

The chain carries TRBV6-5 and TRBJ2-3; D is uncertain. This CDR3 contains 15 residues. The V end was cut by 1 base, the J end by 2 bases, with 10 bases between. The germline V gene encodes CDR1 MNHEY and CDR2 SVGAGI. In nucleotides, the CDR3 is TGTGCCAGCAGTTACTACGCCAGAGACACAGATACGCAGTATTTT. Translating gives CASSYYARDTDTQYF.

The chain is built from TRBV5-6 and TRBJ1-2; 11 bases map to TRBD1. From germline, CDR1 is SGHDT and CDR2 YYEEEE. V dropped 4 bases and J dropped 1; count of bases not matched to a gene: 9. This CDR3 comprises 17 residues. The CDR3 reads CASSLGTGGSYNYGYTF. The CDR3 DNA reads as TGTGCCAGCAGCCTCGGGACAGGGGGTAGTTATAACTATGGCTACACCTTC.

The chain is built from TRBV6-5 and TRBJ1-1, with D possibly TRBD1 on 6 matching bases. The CDR3 length is 14 residues. V lost 7 bases and J lost 0, with 12 bases in between. Per the germline V gene, CDR1 is MNHEY and CDR2 is SVGAGI. The CDR3 spells CASISRGLNTEAFF. DNA of the CDR3: TGTGCCAGCATTTCGCGGGGGCTGAACACTGAAGCTTTCTTT.

This chain uses TRBV6-1 with TRBJ2-3; 13 bases align to TRBD2. Germline V gene data show CDR1 as MNHNS and CDR2 as SASEGT. This CDR3 region has 18 residues. Trimming at V came to 3 bases and at J to 6 bases, leaving 12 bases not matched to a gene. CDR3 sequence: CASSEVFGGLAGHDTQYF. CDR3 coding DNA: TGTGCCAGCAGTGAGGTATTCGGGGGACTAGCGGGACACGATACGCAGTATTTT.

The chain has TRBV15 and TRBJ1-6, with D perhaps matching TRBD1 (6 bases). Between the trimmed V and J ends, which lost 9 bases and 7 bases, there was a span of 19 bases. Germline CDR1 and CDR2: LNHNV and YYDKDF (reference sequence). The CDR3 covers 15 residues. The CDR3 is CATTAGTLLNSPLHF. CDR3 sequence (DNA): TGTGCCACAACCGCCGGGACACTCCTAAATTCACCCCTCCACTTT.

The chain has TRBV24-1 and TRBJ2-7; D could derive from TRBD1 or TRBD2 (6 bases each). CDR3 length: 15 amino acids. V lost 4 bases, J lost 3 bases, and 15 bases lay in between. CDR1 KGHDR and CDR2 SFDVKD come from the germline V gene. CDR3 sequence reads: CATSEGGQGFYEQYF. The CDR3 DNA sequence: TGTGCCACCAGTGAAGGGGGGCAGGGATTCTACGAGCAGTACTTC.